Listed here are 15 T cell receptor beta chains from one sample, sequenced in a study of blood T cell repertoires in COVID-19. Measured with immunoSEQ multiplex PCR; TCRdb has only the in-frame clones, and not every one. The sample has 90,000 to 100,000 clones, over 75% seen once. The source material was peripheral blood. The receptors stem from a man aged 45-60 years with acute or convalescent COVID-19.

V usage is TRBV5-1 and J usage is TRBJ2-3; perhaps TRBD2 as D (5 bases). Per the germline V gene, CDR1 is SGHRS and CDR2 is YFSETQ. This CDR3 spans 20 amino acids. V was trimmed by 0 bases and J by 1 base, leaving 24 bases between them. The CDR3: CASSLDTSTSSWTGTDTQYF. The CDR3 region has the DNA TGCGCCAGCAGCTTGGATACATCGACCTCTAGCTGGACGGGCACAGATACGCAGTATTTT.

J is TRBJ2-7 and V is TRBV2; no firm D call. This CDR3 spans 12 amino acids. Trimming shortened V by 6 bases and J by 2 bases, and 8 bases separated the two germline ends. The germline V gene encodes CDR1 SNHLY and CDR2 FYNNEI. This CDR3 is CASRVTTYEQYF. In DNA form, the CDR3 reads TGTGCCAGCAGAGTGACAACCTACGAGCAGTACTTC.

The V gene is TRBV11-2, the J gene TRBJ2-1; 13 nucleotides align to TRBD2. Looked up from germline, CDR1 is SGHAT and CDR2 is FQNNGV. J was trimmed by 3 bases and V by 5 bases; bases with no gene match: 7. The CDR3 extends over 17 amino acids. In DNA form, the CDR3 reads TGTGCCAGCAGCCGAGGGACTAGCGGGACCTACTACAATGAGCAGTTCTTC. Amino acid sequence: CASSRGTSGTYYNEQFF. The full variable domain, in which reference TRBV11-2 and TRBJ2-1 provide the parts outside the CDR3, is EAGVAQSPRYKIIEKRQSVAFWCNPISGHATLYWYQQILGQGPKLLIQFQNNGVVDDSQLPKDRFSAERLKGVDSTLKIQPAKLEDSAVYLCASSRGTSGTYYNEQFFGPGTRLTVL.

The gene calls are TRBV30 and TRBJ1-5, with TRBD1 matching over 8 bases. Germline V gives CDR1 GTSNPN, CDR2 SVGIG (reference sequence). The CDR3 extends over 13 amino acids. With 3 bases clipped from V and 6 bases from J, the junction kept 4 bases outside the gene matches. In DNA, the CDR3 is TGTGCCTGGAGCGGACAGGGCGGTCAGCCCCAGCATTTT. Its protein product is CAWSGQGGQPQHF.

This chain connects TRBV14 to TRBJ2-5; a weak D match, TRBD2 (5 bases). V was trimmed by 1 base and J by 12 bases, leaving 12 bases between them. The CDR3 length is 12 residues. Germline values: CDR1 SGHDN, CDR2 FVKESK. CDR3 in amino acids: CASSQGASSKYF. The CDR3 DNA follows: TGTGCCAGCAGCCAAGGCGCTAGCAGCAAGTACTTC.

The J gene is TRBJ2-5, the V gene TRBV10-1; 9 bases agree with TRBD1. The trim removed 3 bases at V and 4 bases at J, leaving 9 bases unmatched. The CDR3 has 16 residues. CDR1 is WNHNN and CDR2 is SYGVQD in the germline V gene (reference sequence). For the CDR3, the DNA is TGCGCCAGCAGTGACCCCCGGACAGGGGAGGGAGAGACCCAGTACTTC. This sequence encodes CASSDPRTGEGETQYF.

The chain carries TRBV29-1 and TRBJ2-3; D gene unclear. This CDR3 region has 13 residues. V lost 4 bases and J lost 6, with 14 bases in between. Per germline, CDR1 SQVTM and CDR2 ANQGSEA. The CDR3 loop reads CSVVAPASDTQYF. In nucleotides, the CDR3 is TGCAGCGTTGTAGCCCCAGCATCGGATACGCAGTATTTT.

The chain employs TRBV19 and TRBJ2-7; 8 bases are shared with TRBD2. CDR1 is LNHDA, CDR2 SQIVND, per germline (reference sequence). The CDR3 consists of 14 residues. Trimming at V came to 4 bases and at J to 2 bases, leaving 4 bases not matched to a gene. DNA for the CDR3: TGTGCCAGTAGTACACGGGGGGGGACCTACGAGCAGTACTTC. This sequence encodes CASSTRGGTYEQYF.

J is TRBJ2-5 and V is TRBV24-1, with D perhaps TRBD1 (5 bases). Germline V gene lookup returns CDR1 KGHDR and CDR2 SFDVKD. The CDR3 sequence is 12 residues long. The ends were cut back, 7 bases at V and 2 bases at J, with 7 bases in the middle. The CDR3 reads CATSRVQETQYF. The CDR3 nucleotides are TGTGCCACCAGCAGGGTACAAGAGACCCAGTACTTC.

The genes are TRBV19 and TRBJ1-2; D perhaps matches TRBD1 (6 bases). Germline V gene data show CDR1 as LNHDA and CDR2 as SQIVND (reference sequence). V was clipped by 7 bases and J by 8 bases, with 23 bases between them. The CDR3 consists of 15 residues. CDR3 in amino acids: CASNHKTGNLEGYTF. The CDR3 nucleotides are TGTGCCAGTAACCATAAAACAGGGAATTTAGAAGGCTACACCTTC.

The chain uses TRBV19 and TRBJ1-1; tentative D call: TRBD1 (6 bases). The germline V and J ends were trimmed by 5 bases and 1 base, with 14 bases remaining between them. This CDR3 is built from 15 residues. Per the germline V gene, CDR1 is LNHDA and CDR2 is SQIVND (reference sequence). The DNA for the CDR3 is TGTGCCAGTAGTCCTACAGGGTTGAGGAACACTGAAGCTTTCTTT. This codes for CASSPTGLRNTEAFF. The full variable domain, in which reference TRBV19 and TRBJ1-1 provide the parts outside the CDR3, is DGGITQSPKYLFRKEGQNVTLSCEQNLNHDAMYWYRQDPGQGLRLIYYSQIVNDFQKGDIAEGYSVSREKKESFPLTVTSAQKNPTAFYLCASSPTGLRNTEAFFGQGTRLTVV.

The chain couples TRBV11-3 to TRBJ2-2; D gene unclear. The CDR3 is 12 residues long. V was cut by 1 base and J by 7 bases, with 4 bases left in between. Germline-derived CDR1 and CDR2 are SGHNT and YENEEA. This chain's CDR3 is CASSLAFGELFF. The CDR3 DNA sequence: TGTGCCAGCAGCTTAGCTTTCGGGGAGCTGTTTTTT.

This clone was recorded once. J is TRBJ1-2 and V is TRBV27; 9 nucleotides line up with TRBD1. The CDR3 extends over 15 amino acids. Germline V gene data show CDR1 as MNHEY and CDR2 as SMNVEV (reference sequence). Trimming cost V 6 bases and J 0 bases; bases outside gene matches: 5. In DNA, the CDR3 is TGTGCCAGCAGGGAGAACAGGGGGCCTAACTATGGCTACACCTTC. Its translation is CASRENRGPNYGYTF.

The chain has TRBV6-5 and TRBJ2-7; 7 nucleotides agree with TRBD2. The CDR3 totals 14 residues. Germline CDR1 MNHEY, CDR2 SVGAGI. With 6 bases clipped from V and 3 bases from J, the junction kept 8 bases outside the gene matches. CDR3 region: CASRAPAGNYEQYF. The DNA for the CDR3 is TGTGCCAGCAGGGCTCCAGCGGGGAACTACGAGCAGTACTTC.

The DNA for the CDR3 is TGCGCCAGCAGCTTGGTGGACAGGGGGCAGAGCACTGAAGCTTTCTTT. Its translation: CASSLVDRGQSTEAFF. V usage is TRBV5-1 and J usage is TRBJ1-1; 11 positions match TRBD1. V shed 0 bases, J shed 4 bases, and the junction held 5 bases outside the gene matches. The CDR3 extends over 16 amino acids. Germline loops: CDR1 SGHRS, CDR2 YFSETQ.